Below are 17 T cell receptor beta chains sequenced from a single sample in a study of blood T cell repertoires in COVID-19. Using immunoSEQ multiplex PCR, the repertoire was profiled, and TCRdb retains in-frame clones only, with some absent. The sample records roughly 360,000 clones, roughly 86% being singletons. The sample comprised peripheral blood. The receptors originated from a human donor with acute or convalescent COVID-19. The donor label of this sample is uncertain.

This chain joins TRBV7-2 and TRBJ2-1; 11 nucleotides agree with TRBD2. The CDR3 loop spans 15 amino acids. V lost 6 bases to trimming and J lost 7 bases; unmatched junction nucleotides: 8. CDR1 and CDR2 from the germline V gene are SGHTA and FQGNSA. The chain's CDR3 is CASSNSGRVRNEQFF. The CDR3 DNA reads TGTGCCAGCAGTAATAGCGGGAGGGTTAGAAATGAGCAGTTCTTC.

J is TRBJ2-1 and V is TRBV29-1; D remains ambiguous. V was shortened by 4 bases and J by 4 bases, with 5 bases between the two germline ends. The germline V gene encodes CDR1 SQVTM and CDR2 ANQGSEA. The CDR3 has 11 residues. The CDR3 DNA reads as TGCAGCGTTGCCAATTACAATGAGCAGTTCTTC. Encoded protein: CSVANYNEQFF.

The genes are TRBV27 and TRBJ1-2; D is unclear. Germline V CDR1 and CDR2: MNHEY, SMNVEV (reference sequence). V was clipped by 3 bases and J by 9 bases, with 2 bases between them. This CDR3 is 9 amino acids long. CDR3 bases: TGTGCCAGCAGTTTCTGCTACACCTTC. It codes for CASSFCYTF.

V is TRBV15 and J is TRBJ2-7; tentatively, D is TRBD2 (6 bases). Trimming took off 3 bases at V and 2 bases at J, with 11 bases between the two ends. Germline V lookup: CDR1 LNHNV, CDR2 YYDKDF (reference sequence). The CDR3 is made up of 14 amino acids. CDR3 in DNA: TGTGCCACCAGCAGGACTAGTCGCACCTACGAGCAGTACTTC. This gives the protein CATSRTSRTYEQYF. Full variable domain (rest looked up from reference TRBV15 and TRBJ2-7): DAMVIQNPRYQVTQFGKPVTLSCSQTLNHNVMYWYQQKSSQAPKLLFHYYDKDFNNEADTPDNFQSRRPNTSFCFLDIRSPGLGDTAMYLCATSRTSRTYEQYFGPGTRLTVT.

This sequence joins TRBV18 and TRBJ2-7, with 11 bases that match TRBD2. Unmatched junction bases numbered 6, after V lost 5 bases and J lost 3 bases. Per germline, CDR1 KGHSH and CDR2 LQKENI. The CDR3 totals 15 residues. The CDR3 sequence is CASSTTSGSIYEQYF. CDR3 bases: TGTGCCAGCTCAACTACTAGCGGGAGTATCTACGAGCAGTACTTC.

CDR3 sequence: CASSSGGYGYTF. CDR3 nucleotides: TGTGCCAGCAGTTCCGGTGGCTATGGCTACACCTTC. The chain carries TRBV21-1 and TRBJ1-2. TRBV21-1 is a documented pseudogene. The CDR3 is 12 amino acids.

This clone was seen more than once but under ten times. The rearrangement uses TRBV5-4 and TRBJ2-2, with TRBD2 matching 7 bases. The trim removed 4 bases at V and 3 bases at J, leaving 9 bases unmatched. This CDR3 region has 16 residues. From germline, CDR1 is SGHNT and CDR2 YYREEE (reference sequence). CDR3 coding DNA: TGTGCCAGCAGCCCGAGGGAGGGTACGCACACCGGGGAGCTGTTTTTT. Its protein product is CASSPREGTHTGELFF. Using reference TRBV5-4 and TRBJ2-2 for the parts outside the CDR3, the full variable domain is ETGVTQSPTHLIKTRGQQVTLRCSSQSGHNTVSWYQQALGQGPQFIFQYYREEENGRGNFPPRFSGLQFPNYSSELNVNALELDDSALYLCASSPREGTHTGELFFGEGSRLTVL.

The chain uses TRBV18 and TRBJ1-3; TRBD1 is a possible D gene (6 bases). The CDR3 spans 16 residues. V was cut by 5 bases and J by 0 bases, with 14 bases left in between. Germline V lookup: CDR1 KGHSH, CDR2 LQKENI. This chain's CDR3 is CASSADRRNSGNTIYF. CDR3 in DNA: TGTGCCAGCTCAGCCGACAGGCGAAACTCTGGAAACACCATATATTTT.

This chain connects TRBV7-9 to TRBJ1-2; D call uncertain. The CDR3 has 14 amino acids. V lost 2 bases, J lost 5 bases, and 12 bases lay in between. Germline V lookup: CDR1 SEHNR, CDR2 FQNEAQ (reference sequence). The CDR3 sequence: CASSLLATGYGYTF. CDR3 sequence (DNA): TGTGCCAGCAGCTTACTCGCCACGGGATATGGCTACACCTTC.

This clone was seen a few times. J is TRBJ1-1 and V is TRBV9, with TRBD1 matching 11 bases. The V segment lost 5 bases and the J segment 2 bases; nucleotides outside the gene matches: 11. The CDR3 has 17 residues. Germline V gene sequence: CDR1 SGDLS, CDR2 YYNGEE. The CDR3 bases are TGTGCCAGCAGTGCATTTGGGACAGGGGGGGACAACACTGAAGCTTTCTTT. This encodes CASSAFGTGGDNTEAFF.

The rearrangement links TRBV28 to TRBJ2-7; TRBD2 aligns across 7 bases. V was clipped by 9 bases and J by 1 base; unmatched bases: 6. CDR3 length equals 13 residues. Per germline, CDR1 MDHEN and CDR2 SYDVKM. CDR3 DNA sequence: TGTGCCAGTAGCGGGCCACCTTCCTACGAGCAGTACTTC. It is translated as CASSGPPSYEQYF. The whole variable domain, remainder taken from reference TRBV28 and TRBJ2-7, is DVKVTQSSRYLVKRTGEKVFLECVQDMDHENMFWYRQDPGLGLRLIYFSYDVKMKEKGDIPEGYSVSREKKERFSLILESASTNQTSMYLCASSGPPSYEQYFGPGTRLTVT.

This chain joins TRBV18 and TRBJ2-3; no clear D. The V gene lost 1 base and the J gene lost 1 base, with 9 bases spanning the gap. The CDR3 is 15 amino acids. The germline V gene has CDR1 KGHSH and CDR2 LQKENI. CDR3 residues: CASSPLGTGTDTQYF. CDR3 nucleotides: TGTGCCAGCTCACCACTGGGCACCGGCACAGATACGCAGTATTTT.

This sequence joins TRBV2 and TRBJ1-5; no reliable D call. V was trimmed by 8 bases and J by 4 bases, leaving 12 bases between them. The germline V gene has CDR1 SNHLY and CDR2 FYNNEI. The CDR3 has 13 amino acids. The CDR3 reads CASRGPRNQPQHF. As DNA, the CDR3 is TGTGCCAGCCGGGGTCCAAGAAATCAGCCCCAGCATTTT. Supplemented by reference TRBV2 and TRBJ1-5, the full variable domain reads EPEVTQTPSHQVTQMGQEVILRCVPISNHLYFYWYRQILGQKVEFLVSFYNNEISEKSEIFDDQFSVERPDGSNFTLKIRSTKLEDSAMYFCASRGPRNQPQHFGDGTRLSIL.

The chain links TRBV5-1 to TRBJ1-2; TRBD1 matches 8 bases. The CDR3 sequence is 16 residues long. Losses at the gene ends were 0 bases for V and 1 base for J; bases not matched to a gene: 5. Germline lookup yields CDR1 SGHRS and CDR2 YFSETQ. CDR3 residues: CASSLAGTGLNYGYTF. The CDR3 nucleotides are TGCGCCAGCAGCTTGGCCGGGACAGGTCTTAACTATGGCTACACCTTC.

The V and J genes are TRBV6-1 and TRBJ2-2, with D possibly matching TRBD2 (6 bases). The germline gives CDR1 MNHNS, CDR2 SASEGT. This CDR3 comprises 17 residues. V was clipped by 3 bases and J by 7 bases, with 21 bases between them. The CDR3 nucleotides are TGTGCCAGCAGTGACAAGCGGGTCCCCCCCCGGGACGGGGAGCTGTTTTTT. This gives the protein CASSDKRVPPRDGELFF.

The CDR3 coding sequence is TGCAGCGGAGGGTGGACCGGGGAGCTGTTTTTT. It is translated as CSGGWTGELFF. The V gene is TRBV29-1, the J gene TRBJ2-2, with D tentatively TRBD2 (5 bases). V lost 7 bases and J lost 5, with 8 bases in between. The CDR3 consists of 11 residues. The germline V gene encodes CDR1 SQVTM and CDR2 ANQGSEA.

The V gene is TRBV6-1, the J gene TRBJ2-1; D not certain. Germline V CDR1 and CDR2: MNHNS, SASEGT. Trimming stripped 5 bases from V and 7 bases from J, with 9 bases between. The CDR3 sequence is 12 residues long. For the CDR3, the DNA is TGTGCCAGCAGTACCTCTAGGAATGAGCAGTTCTTC. Its translation is CASSTSRNEQFF.